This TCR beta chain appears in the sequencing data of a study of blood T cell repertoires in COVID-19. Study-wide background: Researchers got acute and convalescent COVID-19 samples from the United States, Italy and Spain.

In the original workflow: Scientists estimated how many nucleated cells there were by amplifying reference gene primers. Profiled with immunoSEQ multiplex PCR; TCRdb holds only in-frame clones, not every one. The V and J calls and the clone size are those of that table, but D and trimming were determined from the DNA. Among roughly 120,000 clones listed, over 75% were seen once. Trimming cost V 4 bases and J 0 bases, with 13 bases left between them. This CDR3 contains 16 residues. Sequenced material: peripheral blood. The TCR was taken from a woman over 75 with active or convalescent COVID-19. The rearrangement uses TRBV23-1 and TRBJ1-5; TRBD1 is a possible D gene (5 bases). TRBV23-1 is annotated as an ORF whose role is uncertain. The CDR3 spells CASSPQDMNSNQPQHF. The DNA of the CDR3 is TGCGCCAGCAGTCCGCAGGACATGAATAGCAATCAGCCCCAGCATTTT.